The 20 T cell receptor beta chains below all came from one sample that was sequenced in a study of CD8 T cells in ankylosing spondylitis. The antigens for these receptors are not known. Study conclusions and caveats: In ankylosing spondylitis blood, a motif of seven or eight highly homologous TCR beta variants appeared characteristic.

TCRdb processed the 5' RACE reads anew with MiXCR; each CDR3 protein has one entry. The sample lists some 220,000 distinct CDR3 sequences, 7% to 8% occurring once. The specimen sequenced was blood, either unsorted or a sorted T cell fraction (not recorded which). Receptor source: a male donor with ankylosing spondylitis.

This clonotype showed up many times. The chain is built from TRBV6-1 and TRBJ2-3; the D is unclear. Looked up from germline, CDR1 is MNHNS and CDR2 is SASEGT. Trimming shortened V by 10 bases and J by 7 bases, and 12 bases separated the two germline ends. The CDR3 totals 11 residues. CDR3 sequence reads: CATEFAHTQYF. The CDR3 DNA reads as TGTGCCACCGAGTTTGCGCATACGCAGTATTTT.

This clonotype was seen repeatedly, ten times or more. The chain is built from TRBV28 and TRBJ1-5; 10 bases line up with TRBD1. The ends lost 6 bases at V and 4 bases at J; junction bases unmatched: 6. The CDR3 is made up of 15 amino acids. Germline CDR1 reads MDHEN; CDR2 reads SYDVKM. The CDR3 DNA reads as TGTGCCAGCAGGCAAGACAGGGGGCGGAATCAGCCCCAGCATTTT. Translating it yields CASRQDRGRNQPQHF.

There are many counts of this clonotype. The rearrangement links TRBV6-4 to TRBJ1-5; no firm D call. This CDR3 is 13 amino acids long. Trimming took 5 bases from V and 0 from J, leaving 5 bases between them. Per germline, CDR1 MRHNA and CDR2 SNTAGT. The CDR3 sequence is CASSKDSNQPQHF. The CDR3 DNA sequence: TGTGCCAGCAGTAAAGATAGCAATCAGCCCCAGCATTTT.

Ten or more counts support this clonotype. This chain joins TRBV13 and TRBJ2-5; TRBD2 agrees at 8 bases. The CDR3 extends over 15 amino acids. Unmatched junction bases numbered 7, after V lost 7 bases and J lost 0 bases. Germline V gene sequence: CDR1 PRHDT, CDR2 FYEKMQ (reference sequence). CDR3 sequence: CASTRRGAYQETQYF. The CDR3 region has the DNA TGTGCCAGCACCCGGCGGGGGGCCTACCAAGAGACCCAGTACTTC.

This clonotype was picked up many times. The chain recombines TRBV6-1 with TRBJ1-2; 9 nucleotides line up with TRBD1. Germline CDR1 MNHNS, CDR2 SASEGT. The V segment lost 6 bases and the J segment 4 bases; nucleotides outside the gene matches: 9. CDR3 length: 15 amino acids. The CDR3 reads CASRPGTGSLYGYTF. CDR3 DNA: TGTGCCAGCAGGCCCGGGACAGGGAGTCTCTATGGCTACACCTTC.

This clonotype was seen at least ten times. The J gene is TRBJ2-7, the V gene TRBV6-5, with 7 bases lining up with TRBD2. Germline V lookup: CDR1 MNHEY, CDR2 SVGAGI. CDR3 length equals 14 residues. The trim removed 2 bases at V and 5 bases at J, leaving 6 bases unmatched. CDR3 sequence: CASSYGGSIDEQYF. The DNA of the CDR3 is TGTGCCAGCAGTTACGGCGGGAGCATCGACGAGCAGTACTTC.

This clonotype was counted many times. The chain carries TRBV2 and TRBJ2-1; 7 bases fit TRBD2. Germline CDR1 SNHLY, CDR2 FYNNEI. The CDR3 runs to 17 residues. The V and J ends lost 6 bases and 6 bases, in that order; junction bases with no gene match: 17. CDR3 residues: CASSADIAGGDTNEQFF. CDR3 coding DNA: TGTGCCAGCAGCGCAGACATAGCGGGTGGAGACACCAATGAGCAGTTCTTC.

This clonotype was detected ten times or more. The chain recombines TRBV10-3 with TRBJ2-5; D might be TRBD2 (5 bases). This CDR3 region has 12 residues. Trimming removed 8 bases from V and 0 bases from J, with 7 bases in between. Germline CDR1 reads ENHRY; CDR2 reads SYGVKD. The CDR3 loop is CAIGGHQETQYF. CDR3 sequence (DNA): TGTGCCATCGGCGGGCACCAAGAGACCCAGTACTTC.

This clonotype was detected ten times or more. CDR3: CASSGRDSSYEQYF. CDR3 DNA: TGTGCCAGCAGCGGCCGGGACAGCTCCTACGAGCAGTACTTC. The chain couples TRBV9 to TRBJ2-7; TRBD1 matches at 7 bases. Germline lookup yields CDR1 SGDLS and CDR2 YYNGEE. Germline trimming cut 3 bases from V and 0 bases from J; bases unmatched to any gene: 3. The CDR3 length is 14 residues.

This clonotype was seen ten or more times. The rearrangement links TRBV5-1 to TRBJ2-5; 7 positions match TRBD1. Germline CDR1 and CDR2: SGHRS and YFSETQ. The CDR3 loop spans 14 amino acids. V shed 9 bases and J 3 bases; nucleotides not matched to a gene: 11. The CDR3 is CATYTGTEEETQYF. The CDR3 DNA reads TGCGCCACCTACACCGGGACAGAAGAAGAGACCCAGTACTTC.

This clonotype was counted at least ten times. The chain carries TRBV6-2 or TRBV6-3 and TRBJ1-5; D not resolved. This CDR3 has 14 amino acids. Trimming pared 3 bases from V and 3 bases from J, leaving 9 bases between. CDR1 is MNHEY and CDR2 is SVGEGT in the germline V gene. The CDR3 DNA follows: TGTGCCAGCAGTTATTACAGCCTCAATCAGCCCCAGCATTTT. This codes for CASSYYSLNQPQHF.

This clonotype was seen many times. The gene calls are TRBV18 and TRBJ2-7; 8 bases align to TRBD2. CDR3 size: 15 residues. With V trimmed by 3 bases and J by 0 bases, 4 bases remained unmatched. CDR1 and CDR2 from the germline V gene are KGHSH and LQKENI. The CDR3 loop reads CASSPSGGSSYEQYF. The CDR3 nucleotides are TGTGCCAGCTCACCGAGCGGGGGAAGCTCCTACGAGCAGTACTTC.

This clonotype has at least ten counts. This rearrangement joins TRBV10-1 to TRBJ2-7, with D perhaps given as TRBD1 or TRBD2 (5 bases each). V lost 3 bases, J lost 4 bases, and 16 bases lay in between. Germline V CDR1 and CDR2: WNHNN, SYGVQD (reference sequence). The CDR3 is 15 amino acids. The CDR3 protein is CASSEGAGPGYEQYF. CDR3 DNA sequence: TGCGCCAGCAGTGAAGGGGCAGGGCCGGGATACGAGCAGTACTTC.

This clonotype was observed at least ten times. This rearrangement joins TRBV7-8 to TRBJ2-2; D uncertain. Germline CDR1 is SGHVS and CDR2 is FQNEAQ. Trimming cost V 2 bases and J 1 base, with 14 bases left between them. This CDR3 contains 17 residues. This CDR3 is CASSLYRAALNTGELFF. CDR3 sequence (DNA): TGTGCCAGCAGCTTATATCGGGCAGCCTTGAACACCGGGGAGCTGTTTTTT.

This clonotype turned up a few times. The chain couples TRBV10-3 to TRBJ1-1; 7 bases match TRBD1. Germline CDR1 is ENHRY and CDR2 is SYGVKD. This CDR3 is built from 14 residues. The V and J ends lost 4 bases and 0 bases, in that order; junction bases with no gene match: 2. The DNA of the CDR3 is TGTGCCATCAGTGCCACAGGGGTGAACACTGAAGCTTTCTTT. Its protein product is CAISATGVNTEAFF.

This clonotype has ten or more counts. The chain couples TRBV6-4 to TRBJ2-3, with 9 bases that match TRBD1. Germline V gene data show CDR1 as MRHNA and CDR2 as SNTAGT. V lost 6 bases to trimming and J lost 2 bases; unmatched junction nucleotides: 6. There are 15 residues in the CDR3. CDR3 nucleotide sequence: TGTGCCAGCAGCACCGGGACAGGGACCACAGATACGCAGTATTTT. Its protein is CASSTGTGTTDTQYF.

This clonotype was seen more than once but under ten times. V is TRBV20-1 and J is TRBJ2-5; 8 positions agree with TRBD2. Germline V gene lookup returns CDR1 DFQATT and CDR2 SNEGSKA (reference sequence). V gave up 3 bases and J gave up 0 bases; unmatched junction bases: 18. The CDR3 runs to 19 residues. Here the CDR3 DNA reads TGCAGTGCTAGGACCTATTCCTCGGTGGTTAGCGGGGACCAAGAGACCCAGTACTTC. Protein: CSARTYSSVVSGDQETQYF.

Many counts were recorded for this clonotype. This chain joins TRBV27 and TRBJ1-4; no firm D call. From germline, CDR1 is MNHEY and CDR2 SMNVEV (reference sequence). The CDR3 spans 14 residues. With 1 base removed from V and 8 bases from J, the gap between germline ends came to 11 bases. The DNA for the CDR3 is TGTGCCAGCAGTTTATTCTTTCCGGGGGAAAAACTGTTTTTT. This gives the protein CASSLFFPGEKLFF.

Points on this clonotype: One junction end disagrees with the germline gene, perhaps due to a read error. The rearrangement uses TRBV20-1 and TRBJ1-6; 7 bases align to TRBD1. Germline lookup yields CDR1 DFQATT and CDR2 SNEGSKA (reference sequence). The length of the CDR3 is 15 residues. CDR3 amino acids: CSARVTGSFNSPLHF. The DNA of the CDR3 is TGCAGTGCTAGAGTGACAGGGTCCTTTAATTCACCCCTCCACTTT.

CDR3 sequence (DNA): TGCGCCAGCAGCCAAACCGTGGGGAACTATGGCTACACCTTC. It specifies CASSQTVGNYGYTF. The chain uses TRBV4-1 and TRBJ1-2; unclear D gene. Germline CDR1 is MGHRA and CDR2 is YSYEKL. V was pared by 2 bases and J by 2 bases, with 9 bases between. The CDR3 consists of 14 residues.